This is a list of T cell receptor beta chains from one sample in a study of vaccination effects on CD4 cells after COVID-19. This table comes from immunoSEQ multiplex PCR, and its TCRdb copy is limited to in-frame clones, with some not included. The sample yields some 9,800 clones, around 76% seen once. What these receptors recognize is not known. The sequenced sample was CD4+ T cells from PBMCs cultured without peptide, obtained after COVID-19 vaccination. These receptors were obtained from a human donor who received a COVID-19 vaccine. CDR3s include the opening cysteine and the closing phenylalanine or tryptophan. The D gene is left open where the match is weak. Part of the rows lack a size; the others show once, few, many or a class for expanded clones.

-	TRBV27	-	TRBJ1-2	TGTGCCAGCAGTTTAGGGACGGCCTATGGCTACACCTTC	CASSLGTAYGYTF
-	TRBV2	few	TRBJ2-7	TGTGCCAGCAGACCCGGGCCTGTCTACGAGCAGTACTTC	CASRPGPVYEQYF
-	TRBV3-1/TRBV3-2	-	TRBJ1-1	TGTGCCAGCAGCCCCTCAGGGGTGAGTGAAGCTTTCTTT	CASSPSGVSEAFF
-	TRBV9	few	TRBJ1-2	TGTGCCAGCAGCGTATCCGTAGGGAACTATGGCTACACCTTC	CASSVSVGNYGYTF
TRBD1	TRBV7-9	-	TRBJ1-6	TGTGCCAGCAGCACCAGGACAGGGAAGGTGAATTCACCCCTCCACTTT	CASSTRTGKVNSPLHF
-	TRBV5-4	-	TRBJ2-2	TGTGCCAGCAGCTTGGGGGGGTGGAACACCGGGGAGCTGTTTTTT	CASSLGGWNTGELFF
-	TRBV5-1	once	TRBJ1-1	TGCGCCAGCAGCTTGGAGGGGGGAGCCACTGAAGCTTTCTTT	CASSLEGGATEAFF
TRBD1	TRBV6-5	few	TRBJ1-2	TGTGCCACCGGGACAGGGGTCTCTGGCTACACCTTC	CATGTGVSGYTF
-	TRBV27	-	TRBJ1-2	TGTGCCAGCAGTTTAGGGGGCAGGGGCTATGGCTACACCTTC	CASSLGGRGYGYTF
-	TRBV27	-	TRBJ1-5	TGTGCCAGCAGTTTAGAGGGGGTACGACAGCCCCAGCATTTT	CASSLEGVRQPQHF
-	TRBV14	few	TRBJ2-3	TGTGCCAGCAGCCACACAGATACGCAGTATTTT	CASSHTDTQYF
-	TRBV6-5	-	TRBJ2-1	TGTGCCAGCACGCCAGAGAGCTCCTACAATGAGCAGTTCTTC	CASTPESSYNEQFF
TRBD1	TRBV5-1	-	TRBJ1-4	TGCGCCAGCACTCAGGGGGCGCCGGGAAGTAATGAAAAACTGTTTTTT	CASTQGAPGSNEKLFF
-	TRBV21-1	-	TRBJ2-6	-	CASSNPTGVGSGANVLTF
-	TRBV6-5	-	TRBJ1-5	TGTGCCAGCAGTTACTCTCAGTATAGCAATCAGCCCCAGCATTTT	CASSYSQYSNQPQHF